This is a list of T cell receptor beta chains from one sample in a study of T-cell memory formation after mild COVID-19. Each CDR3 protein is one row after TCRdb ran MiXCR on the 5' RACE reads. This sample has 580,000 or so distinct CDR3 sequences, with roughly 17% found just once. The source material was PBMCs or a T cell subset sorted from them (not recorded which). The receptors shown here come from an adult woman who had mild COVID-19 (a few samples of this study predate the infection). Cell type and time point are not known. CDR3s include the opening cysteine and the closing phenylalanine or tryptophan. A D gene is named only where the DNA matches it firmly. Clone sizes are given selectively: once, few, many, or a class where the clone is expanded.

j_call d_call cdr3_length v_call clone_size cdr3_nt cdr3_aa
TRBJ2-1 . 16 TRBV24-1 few TGTGCCACCAGTGATTACAGGGCTACAAGAGGGAATGAGCAGTTCTTC CATSDYRATRGNEQFF
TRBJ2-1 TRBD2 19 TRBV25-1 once TGTGCCAGCAGTGAAGGGAGCGGGAAATCTCAATCCTCCTACAATGAGCAGTTCTTC CASSEGSGKSQSSYNEQFF
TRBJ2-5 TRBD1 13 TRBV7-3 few TGTGCCAGCAGCGGGGGACAGCAAGAGACCCAGTACTTC CASSGGQQETQYF
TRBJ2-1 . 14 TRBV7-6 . TGTGCCAGCAGCTTAACCAGTTGGGGCAATGAGCAGTTCTTC CASSLTSWGNEQFF
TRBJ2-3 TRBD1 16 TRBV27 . TGTGCCAGCAGTCAACACTACAGGGGGCGGGCAGATACGCAGTATTTT CASSQHYRGRADTQYF
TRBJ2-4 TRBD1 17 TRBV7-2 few TGTGCCAGCAGCTTAGGGCCAGTGGGACAGGGCGAAAACATTCAGTACTTC CASSLGPVGQGENIQYF
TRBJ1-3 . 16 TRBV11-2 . TGTGCCAGCACGCGGGAGGGGAGATTCACTGGAAACACCATATATTTT CASTREGRFTGNTIYF
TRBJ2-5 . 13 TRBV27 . TGTGCCAGCAGAGCAGGGTGGCAAGAGACCCAGTACTTC CASRAGWQETQYF
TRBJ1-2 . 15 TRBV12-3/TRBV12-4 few TGTGCCAGCAGTTTTATGGGGGCTCTCAGCTATGGCTACACCTTC CASSFMGALSYGYTF
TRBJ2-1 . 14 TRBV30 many TGTGCCTGGAGCGGTGGTAGCTCCTACAATGAGCAGTTCTTC CAWSGGSSYNEQFF
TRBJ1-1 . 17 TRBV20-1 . TGCAGTGCTAGAGATCTCGGGGCCTGGGGGGGAATATCTGAAGCTTTCTTT CSARDLGAWGGISEAFF
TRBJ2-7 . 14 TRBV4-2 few TGTGCCAGCAGCCAATTACGGGACTCCTACGAGCAGTACTTC CASSQLRDSYEQYF
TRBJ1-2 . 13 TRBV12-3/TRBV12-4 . TGTGCCAGCAGTTTAGCGGGGCAGCATGGCTACACCTTC CASSLAGQHGYTF
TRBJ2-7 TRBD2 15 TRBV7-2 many TGTGCCAGCAGCTTAGAGGGCGGGAGCTCCTACGAGCAGTACTTC CASSLEGGSSYEQYF
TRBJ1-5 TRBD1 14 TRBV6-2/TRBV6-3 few TGTGCCAGCAGTCGGGACAGGCGCAATCAGCCCCAGCATTTT CASSRDRRNQPQHF
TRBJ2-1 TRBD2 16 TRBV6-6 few TGTGCCAGCAGCAAATCACTAGCGGGAGTGGATAATGAGCAGTTCTTC CASSKSLAGVDNEQFF
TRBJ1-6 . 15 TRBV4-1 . TGCGCCAGCAGCCAAGGGGCAGGGTATAATTCACCCCTCCACTTT CASSQGAGYNSPLHF
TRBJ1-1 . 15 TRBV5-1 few TGCGCCAGCAGCCCCCGGTGGACGATGAACACTGAAGCTTTCTTT CASSPRWTMNTEAFF
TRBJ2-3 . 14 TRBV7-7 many TGTGCCAGCAGCTTATCGCCTGGCACAGATACGCAGTATTTT CASSLSPGTDTQYF
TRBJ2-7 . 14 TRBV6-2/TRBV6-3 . TGTGCCAGCGGCAGAGGACCGAGCTCCTACGAGCAGTACTTC CASGRGPSSYEQYF
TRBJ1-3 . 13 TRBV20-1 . TGCAGTGCACCAAAGGGATCTGGAAACACCATATATTTT CSAPKGSGNTIYF
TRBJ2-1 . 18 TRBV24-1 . TGTGCCACCAGTGATCCCCAGCCGGACGGACTTTCCTACAATGAGCAGTTCTTC CATSDPQPDGLSYNEQFF
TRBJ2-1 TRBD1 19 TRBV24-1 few TGTGCCACCAGTGATTTAGGACAGGGCGGGTGGTCGTCCTACAATGAGCAGTTCTTC CATSDLGQGGWSSYNEQFF
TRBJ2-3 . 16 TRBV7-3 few TGTGCCAGCAGCTTACAACCGGGAGTTGGCACAGATACGCAGTATTTT CASSLQPGVGTDTQYF
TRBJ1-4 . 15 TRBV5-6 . TGTGCCAGCAGCTTGGATGGACGGAGGAATGAAAAACTGTTTTTT CASSLDGRRNEKLFF
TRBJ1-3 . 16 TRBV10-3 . TGTGCCATCAGTGAGAGATTGTCGAGTCTCGGAAACACCATATATTTT CAISERLSSLGNTIYF
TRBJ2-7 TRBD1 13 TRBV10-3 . TGTGCCATCTCGCCCGACAGGGGTTACGAGCAGTACTTC CAISPDRGYEQYF
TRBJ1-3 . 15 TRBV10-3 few TGTGCCATCAGTACTAGGGCCTCCTCTGGAAACACCATATATTTT CAISTRASSGNTIYF
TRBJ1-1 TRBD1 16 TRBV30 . TGTGCCTGGAGTTCGGGCCTGCTCGGACAGGGAGTGCAAGCTTTCTTT CAWSSGLLGQGVQAFF
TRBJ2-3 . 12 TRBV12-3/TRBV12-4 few TGTGCCAGCGGGTACTCCACAGATACGCAGTATTTT CASGYSTDTQYF
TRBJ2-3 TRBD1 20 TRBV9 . TGTGCCAGCAGCGTAGCCCCGGCCCGGACAGGGTGGGGCGCCACAGATACGCAGTATTTT CASSVAPARTGWGATDTQYF
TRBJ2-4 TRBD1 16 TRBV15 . TGTGCCACCAGCAGAGATCGAGACAGGGGGCTTGTCATTCAGTACTTC CATSRDRDRGLVIQYF
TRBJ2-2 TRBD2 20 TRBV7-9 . TGTGCCAGCAGGCCTCGACAAGGGACTAGCCCCCTCTTGAACACCGGGGAGCTGTTTTTT CASRPRQGTSPLLNTGELFF
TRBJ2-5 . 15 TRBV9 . TGTGCCAGCAGCGTTTCAGGGGCCTCCCAAGAGACCCAGTACTTC CASSVSGASQETQYF
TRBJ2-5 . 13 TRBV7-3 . TGTGCCAGCAGCACAGGGTCACGAGAGACCCAGTACTTC CASSTGSRETQYF
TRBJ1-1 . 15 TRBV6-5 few TGTGCCAGCAGCTCCTCTGGAGGGCGGAGCACTGAAGCTTTCTTT CASSSSGGRSTEAFF
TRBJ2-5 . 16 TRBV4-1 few TGCGCCAGCAGCCAAGGGGGAAATCGGTACCAAGAGACCCAGTACTTC CASSQGGNRYQETQYF
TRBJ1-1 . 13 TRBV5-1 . TGCGCCAGCAGCTTGGTAGGGCACACTGAAGCTTTCTTT CASSLVGHTEAFF
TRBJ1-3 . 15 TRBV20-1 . TGCAGTGCTAGACCCGGGACTGACTCTGGAAACACCATATATTTT CSARPGTDSGNTIYF
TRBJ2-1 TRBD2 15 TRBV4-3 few TGCGCCAGCAGGCGACTAGCGGGAGAATGGTATGAGCAGTTCTTC CASRRLAGEWYEQFF
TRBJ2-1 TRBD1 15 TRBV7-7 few TGTGCTAGCAGCTTAGCAGGGGGATTTGGCAATGAGCAGTTCTTC CASSLAGGFGNEQFF
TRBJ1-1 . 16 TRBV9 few TGTGCCAGCACCAAATCCGCCAACAGGGTTGACACTGAAGCTTTCTTT CASTKSANRVDTEAFF
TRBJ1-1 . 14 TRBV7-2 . TGTGCCAGCAGCTTAGTAAAGTTGGCCACTGAAGCTTTCTTT CASSLVKLATEAFF
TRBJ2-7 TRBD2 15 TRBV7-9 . TGTGCCAGCAGTGAGGAGGCTAGCGGCCATACGCGGCAGTACTTC CASSEEASGHTRQYF